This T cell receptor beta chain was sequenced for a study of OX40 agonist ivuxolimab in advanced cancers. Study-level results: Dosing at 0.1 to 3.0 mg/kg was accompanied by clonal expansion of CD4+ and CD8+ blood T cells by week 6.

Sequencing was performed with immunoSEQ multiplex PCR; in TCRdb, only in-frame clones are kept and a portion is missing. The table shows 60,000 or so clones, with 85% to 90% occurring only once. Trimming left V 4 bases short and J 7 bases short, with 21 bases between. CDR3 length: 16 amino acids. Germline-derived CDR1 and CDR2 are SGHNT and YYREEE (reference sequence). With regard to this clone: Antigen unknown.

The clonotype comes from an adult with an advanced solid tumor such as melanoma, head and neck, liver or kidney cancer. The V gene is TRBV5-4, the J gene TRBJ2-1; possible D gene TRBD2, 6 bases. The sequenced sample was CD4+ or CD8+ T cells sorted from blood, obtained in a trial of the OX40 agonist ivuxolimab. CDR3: CASSGRLGGGGNEQFF. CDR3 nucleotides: TGTGCCAGCAGCGGCCGTTTGGGGGGAGGAGGGAATGAGCAGTTCTTC.